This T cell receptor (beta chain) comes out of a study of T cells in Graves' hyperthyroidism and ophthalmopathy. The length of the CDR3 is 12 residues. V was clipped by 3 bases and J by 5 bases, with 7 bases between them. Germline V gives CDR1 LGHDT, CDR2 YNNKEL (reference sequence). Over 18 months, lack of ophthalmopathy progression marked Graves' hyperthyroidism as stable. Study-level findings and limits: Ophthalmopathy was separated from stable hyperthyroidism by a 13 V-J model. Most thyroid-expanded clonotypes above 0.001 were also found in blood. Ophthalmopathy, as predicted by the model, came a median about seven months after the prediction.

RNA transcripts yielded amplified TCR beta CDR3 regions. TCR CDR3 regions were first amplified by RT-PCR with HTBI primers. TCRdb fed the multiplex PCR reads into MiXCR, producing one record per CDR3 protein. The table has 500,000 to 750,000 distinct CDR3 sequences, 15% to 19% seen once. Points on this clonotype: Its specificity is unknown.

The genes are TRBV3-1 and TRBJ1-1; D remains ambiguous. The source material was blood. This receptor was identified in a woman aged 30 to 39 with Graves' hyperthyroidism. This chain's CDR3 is CASSHTGTEAFF. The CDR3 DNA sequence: TGTGCCAGCAGCCATACGGGTACTGAAGCTTTCTTT.